Each of the 23 T cell receptor beta chains below was sequenced from the same sample in a study of immune characterization of retroperitoneal liposarcoma (dated by TCRdb to about 2019). The library was made by PCR. The sequencing machine was a NextSeq 500. TCRdb reprocessed the public reads (quality trimming at Q25 with fastp, clone calling with MiXCR) and kept in-frame beta chains. Each entry merges the rows of one CDR3 protein and shows their most common DNA and genes. For this sample there are a few thousand distinct CDR3 sequences; roughly 45% appear just once. In total, the top ten clones hold about half of the sample. The source material was tumor tissue. The receptors shown here come from a male donor with retroperitoneal liposarcoma.

By proportion, this clonotype is medium-sized. The CDR3 nucleotides are TGTGCCAGCAGCCCGGGGGGGGTTGACGAGCAGTACTTC. Its translation is CASSPGGVDEQYF. The chain recombines TRBV7-6 with TRBJ2-1; 8 bases align to TRBD2. The DNA end is a closer match to TRBJ2-7, so the J assignment may be wrong. The CDR3 totals 13 residues. Germline assignment: CDR1 SGHVS and CDR2 FNYEAQ.

This clonotype qualifies as medium-sized (0.01 to 0.1%). The genes are TRBV6-1 and TRBJ2-3; 9 positions agree with TRBD2. The CDR3 is 15 amino acids. Germline V CDR1 and CDR2: MNHNS, SASEGT. V lost 7 bases and J lost 2; bases outside the gene matches: 7. The CDR3 sequence is CASKRSGSNTDTQYF. DNA for the CDR3: TGTGCCAGCAAACGTAGCGGGAGCAACACAGATACGCAGTATTTT.

Concerning this clonotype: A clone one base away is much larger, so this may be a read error. J is TRBJ2-5 and V is TRBV6-1; no reliable D call. The germline V and J ends were trimmed by 1 base and 2 bases, with 8 bases remaining between them. The CDR3 is 14 residues long. Germline CDR1 MNHNS, CDR2 SASEGT. The CDR3 sequence is CASSEGCEQETQYF. As DNA, the CDR3 is TGTGCCAGCAGTGAAGGGTGTGAACAAGAGACCCAGTACTTC.

V gene TRBV7-2 combines with J gene TRBJ2-1; 11 bases map to TRBD2. V dropped 5 bases and J dropped 8; count of bases not matched to a gene: 8. Germline V gives CDR1 SGHTA, CDR2 FQGNSA. CDR3 length: 15 residues. This CDR3 is CASSGSGGAVDEQFF. CDR3 coding DNA: TGTGCCAGCAGCGGTAGCGGGGGGGCCGTCGATGAGCAGTTCTTC.

The chain combines TRBV11-3 with TRBJ1-5; D is unclear. V gave up 5 bases and J gave up 2 bases, with 7 bases separating them. This CDR3 has 13 amino acids. Looked up from germline, CDR1 is SGHNT and CDR2 is YENEEA. CDR3 amino acids: CASSRRGNQPQHF. In DNA, the CDR3 is TGTGCCAGCAGCAGAAGGGGCAATCAGCCCCAGCATTTT.

The V call is TRBV6-1, the J call TRBJ2-2; D may be TRBD2 (6 bases). V was cut by 8 bases and J by 4 bases, with 14 bases left in between. The CDR3 totals 14 residues. Germline CDR1 is MNHNS and CDR2 is SASEGT. CDR3 protein: CASGRREATGELFF. CDR3 DNA sequence: TGTGCCAGCGGACGGAGGGAGGCCACCGGGGAGCTGTTTTTT.

The CDR3 loop reads CASGTGVSPLHF. The CDR3 coding sequence is TGTGCCAGCGGGACAGGGGTCTCACCCCTCCACTTT. The genes are TRBV27 and TRBJ1-6, with 10 bases that match TRBD1. This CDR3 has 12 residues. Per the germline V gene, CDR1 is MNHEY and CDR2 is SMNVEV (reference sequence). The junction had 2 bases not matched to a gene; V was cut back by 8 bases and J by 10 bases.

This clonotype was found a few times. V gene TRBV6-1 combines with J gene TRBJ2-3; D call uncertain. V was shortened by 2 bases and J by 2 bases, with 8 bases between the two germline ends. From germline, CDR1 is MNHNS and CDR2 SASEGT. CDR3 length: 14 residues. CDR3 loop: CASSERIHTDTQYF. The DNA of the CDR3 is TGTGCCAGCAGTGAAAGGATACACACAGATACGCAGTATTTT.

V and J are TRBV6-1 and TRBJ2-5, with 8 positions matching TRBD1. The trim removed 5 bases at V and 3 bases at J, leaving 5 bases unmatched. Germline V gene data show CDR1 as MNHNS and CDR2 as SASEGT. This CDR3 is built from 14 residues. For the CDR3, the DNA is TGTGCCAGCAGTTTACAGGGGGAAGAAGAGACCCAGTACTTC. It codes for CASSLQGEEETQYF.

This clonotype was picked up a small number of times. The chain joins TRBV6-1 to TRBJ2-3; unclear D gene. V was trimmed by 7 bases and J by 7 bases, leaving 12 bases between them. The CDR3 extends over 12 amino acids. The germline V gene has CDR1 MNHNS and CDR2 SASEGT. The CDR3 region has the DNA TGTGCCAGCAAGGCTCTAGGGAATACGCAGTATTTT. Its protein is CASKALGNTQYF.

V is TRBV6-6 and J is TRBJ2-7; 12 nucleotides agree with TRBD1. TRBJ2-1 matches the DNA end more closely, so the J call is doubtful. CDR1 MNHNY and CDR2 SVGAGI come from the germline V gene (reference sequence). This CDR3 is built from 17 residues. The CDR3 nucleotides read TGTGCCAGCAGTTACGAGGGGACAGGGGGCAGTTACAATGAGCAGTTCTTC. It encodes CASSYEGTGGSYNEQFF.

This CDR3 is CASSDPQREGEETQYF. The CDR3 nucleotides read TGTGCCAGCAGTGACCCTCAGCGGGAGGGCGAGGAGACCCAGTACTTC. The gene calls are TRBV6-5 and TRBJ2-5, with 10 bases lining up with TRBD2. The junction had 11 bases not matched to a gene; V was cut back by 5 bases and J by 5 bases. Germline assignment: CDR1 MNHEY and CDR2 SVGAGI. CDR3 length equals 16 residues.

This clonotype was observed a few times. This chain links TRBV5-1 with TRBJ2-3; TRBD1 matches 9 bases. Germline V gene lookup returns CDR1 SGHRS and CDR2 YFSETQ. V trimming: 3 bases; J trimming: 3 bases; junction bases outside the gene matches: 2. This CDR3 spans 14 amino acids. The CDR3 loop is CASSWGQGTDTQYF. The CDR3 region has the DNA TGCGCCAGCAGCTGGGGACAGGGTACAGATACGCAGTATTTT. The whole variable domain, remainder taken from reference TRBV5-1 and TRBJ2-3, is KAGVTQTPRYLIKTRGQQVTLSCSPISGHRSVSWYQQTPGQGLQFLFEYFSETQRNKGNFPGRFSGRQFSNSRSEMNVSTLELGDSALYLCASSWGQGTDTQYFGPGTRLTVL.

The rearrangement links TRBV6-1 to TRBJ2-2; 9 bases match TRBD1. The CDR3 is 14 amino acids. Unmatched junction bases numbered 0, after V lost 1 base and J lost 6 bases. From germline, CDR1 is MNHNS and CDR2 SASEGT. The CDR3: CASSEGTGAGELFF. The CDR3 DNA sequence: TGTGCCAGCAGTGAAGGGACAGGGGCCGGGGAGCTGTTTTTT.

With regard to this clonotype: A much larger clone lies one base from this, so it may be a read error. The gene calls are TRBV6-1 and TRBJ2-4, with 7 bases identical to TRBD2. V lost 0 bases, J lost 13 bases, and 12 bases stayed unmatched. The CDR3 contains 15 residues. The V gene's germline CDR1 is MNHNS and CDR2 SASEGT. The CDR3 DNA reads as TGTGCCAGCAGTGAAGCGGGGGGGGACTACAATGAGCAGTACTTC. This translates into CASSEAGGDYNEQYF.

The V gene is TRBV27, the J gene TRBJ2-5; D is ambiguous. The germline gives CDR1 MNHEY, CDR2 SMNVEV (reference sequence). This CDR3 contains 14 residues. Trimming took 5 bases from V and 11 from J, leaving 21 bases between them. The CDR3 nucleotides read TGTGCCAGCAGTCACGATAGCTCCTACAATGAGCAGTACTTC. Translation gives CASSHDSSYNEQYF.

The V and J genes are TRBV12-3 or TRBV12-4 and TRBJ2-1, with 9 bases that match TRBD2. V dropped 8 bases and J dropped 9; count of bases not matched to a gene: 8. This CDR3 region has 13 residues. The CDR3 loop reads CASSPGLASEQFF. As DNA, the CDR3 is TGTGCCAGCTCACCGGGACTAGCTTCTGAGCAGTTCTTC.

This clonotype was seen only a few times. V usage is TRBV6-1 and J usage is TRBJ2-6; D not resolved. Per germline, CDR1 MNHNS and CDR2 SASEGT. The CDR3 is made up of 14 amino acids. V was pared by 0 bases and J by 0 bases, with 0 bases between. The CDR3 DNA follows: TGTGCCAGCAGTGAAGCCTCTGGGGCCAACGTCCTGACTTTC. Protein product: CASSEASGANVLTF.

The gene calls are TRBV10-1 and TRBJ2-1; tentatively, D is TRBD2 (6 bases). The V and J ends lost 3 bases and 9 bases respectively, with 15 bases between them. This CDR3 region has 14 residues. Germline assignment: CDR1 WNHNN and CDR2 SYGVQD (reference sequence). The CDR3 sequence is CASSDSGGAVEQFF. CDR3 in DNA: TGCGCCAGCAGTGACTCGGGCGGGGCGGTTGAGCAGTTCTTC.

By sample share, this clonotype is medium-sized. One junction end disagrees with the germline gene, perhaps due to a read error. This chain connects TRBV6-1 to TRBJ2-5; D is ambiguous. Germline V gene sequence: CDR1 MNHNS, CDR2 SASEGT. The length of the CDR3 is 13 residues. This CDR3 reads CASSSRPQGTQYF. CDR3 bases: TGTGCCAGCAGCTCCCGACCCCAAGGGACCCAGTACTTC.

This clonotype is hyperexpanded (1% or more). An end of the junction does not agree with germline; a read error may underlie this. The genes are TRBV11-3 and TRBJ2-1, with 7 bases lining up with TRBD1. This CDR3 is 11 amino acids long. Germline V lookup: CDR1 SGHNT, CDR2 YENEEA. CDR3 amino acids: CASRLMGQRYF. In nucleotides, the CDR3 is TGTGCCAGCAGGTTAATGGGACAGCGGTACTTC.

In its sample, this clonotype ranks as medium-sized. The V and J genes are TRBV6-1 and TRBJ2-5, with D possibly TRBD1 on 5 matching bases. The J call may not be correct, given that the DNA end is closer to TRBJ2-7. This CDR3 has 14 residues. Germline V lookup: CDR1 MNHNS, CDR2 SASEGT. This chain's CDR3 is CASSEAPRTYEQYF. The CDR3 DNA follows: TGTGCCAGCAGTGAAGCGCCTAGGACATACGAGCAGTACTTC.

This clonotype is judged medium-sized. The rearrangement uses TRBV4-3 and TRBJ2-1, with 12 bases that match TRBD2. The end of the DNA fits TRBJ2-7 better, so the J call may be wrong. The germline V gene encodes CDR1 LGHNA and CDR2 YSLEER. The CDR3 consists of 15 residues. CDR3 in DNA: TGCGCCAGCAGTGAGGGACTAGCGGGTTACAATGAGCAGTACTTC. It encodes CASSEGLAGYNEQYF.